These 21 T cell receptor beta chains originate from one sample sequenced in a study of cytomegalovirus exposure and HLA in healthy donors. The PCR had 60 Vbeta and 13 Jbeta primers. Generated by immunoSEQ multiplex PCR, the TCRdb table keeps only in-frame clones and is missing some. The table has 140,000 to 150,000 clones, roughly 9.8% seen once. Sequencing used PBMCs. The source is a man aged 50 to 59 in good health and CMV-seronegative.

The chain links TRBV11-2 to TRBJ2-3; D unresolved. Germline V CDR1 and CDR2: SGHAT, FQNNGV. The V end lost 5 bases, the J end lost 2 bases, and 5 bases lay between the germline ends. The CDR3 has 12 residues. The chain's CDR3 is CASSLYTDTQYF. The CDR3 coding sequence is TGTGCCAGCAGCCTCTACACAGATACGCAGTATTTT. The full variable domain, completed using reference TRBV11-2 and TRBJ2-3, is EAGVAQSPRYKIIEKRQSVAFWCNPISGHATLYWYQQILGQGPKLLIQFQNNGVVDDSQLPKDRFSAERLKGVDSTLKIQPAKLEDSAVYLCASSLYTDTQYFGPGTRLTVL.

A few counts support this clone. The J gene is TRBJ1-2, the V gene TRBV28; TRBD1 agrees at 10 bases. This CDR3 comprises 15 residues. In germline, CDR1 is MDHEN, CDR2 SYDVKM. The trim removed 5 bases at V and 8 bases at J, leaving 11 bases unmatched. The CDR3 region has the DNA TGTGCCAGCAGTCCGATCCGGGACAGGGGTAGCGGCTACACCTTC. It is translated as CASSPIRDRGSGYTF.

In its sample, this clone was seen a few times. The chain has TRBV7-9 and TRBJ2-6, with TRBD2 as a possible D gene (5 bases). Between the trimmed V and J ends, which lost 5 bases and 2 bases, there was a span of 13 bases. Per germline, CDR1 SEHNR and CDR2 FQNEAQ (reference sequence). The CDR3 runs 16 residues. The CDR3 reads CASSHVEVTGANVLTF. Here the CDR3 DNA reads TGTGCCAGCAGCCATGTGGAGGTTACTGGGGCCAACGTCCTGACTTTC.

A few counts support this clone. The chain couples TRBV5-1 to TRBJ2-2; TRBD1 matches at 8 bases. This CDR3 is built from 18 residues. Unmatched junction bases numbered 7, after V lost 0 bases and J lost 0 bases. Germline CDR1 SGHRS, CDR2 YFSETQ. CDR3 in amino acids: CASSLAGQGVTNTGELFF. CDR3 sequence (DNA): TGCGCCAGCAGCTTGGCTGGACAGGGAGTAACGAACACCGGGGAGCTGTTTTTT. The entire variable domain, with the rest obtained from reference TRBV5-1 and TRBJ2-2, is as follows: KAGVTQTPRYLIKTRGQQVTLSCSPISGHRSVSWYQQTPGQGLQFLFEYFSETQRNKGNFPGRFSGRQFSNSRSEMNVSTLELGDSALYLCASSLAGQGVTNTGELFFGEGSRLTVL.

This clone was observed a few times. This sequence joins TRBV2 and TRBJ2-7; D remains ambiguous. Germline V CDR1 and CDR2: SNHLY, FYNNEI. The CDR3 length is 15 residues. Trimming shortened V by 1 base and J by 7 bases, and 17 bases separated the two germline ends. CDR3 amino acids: CASSEEKALTLEQYF. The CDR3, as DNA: TGTGCCAGCAGTGAAGAGAAAGCACTAACCTTGGAGCAGTACTTC.

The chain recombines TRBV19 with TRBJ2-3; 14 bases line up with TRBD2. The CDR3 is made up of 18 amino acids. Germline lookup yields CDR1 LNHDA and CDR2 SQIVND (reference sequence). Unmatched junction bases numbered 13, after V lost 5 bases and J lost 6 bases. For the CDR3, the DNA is TGTGCCAGTAGTTACTGGACTAGCGGGAGGAGGAGCGGGGATACGCAGTATTTT. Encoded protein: CASSYWTSGRRSGDTQYF.

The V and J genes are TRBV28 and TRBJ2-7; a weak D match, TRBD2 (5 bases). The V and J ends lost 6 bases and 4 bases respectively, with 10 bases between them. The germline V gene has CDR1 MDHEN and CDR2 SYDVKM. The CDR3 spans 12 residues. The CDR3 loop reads CASSTGIYEQYF. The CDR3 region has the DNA TGTGCCAGCAGCACCGGGATTTACGAGCAGTACTTC.

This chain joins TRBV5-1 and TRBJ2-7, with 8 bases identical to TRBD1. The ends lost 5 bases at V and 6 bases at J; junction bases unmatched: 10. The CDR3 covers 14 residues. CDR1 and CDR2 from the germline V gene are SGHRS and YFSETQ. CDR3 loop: CASRRAGQGTEQYF. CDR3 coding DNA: TGCGCCAGCAGACGGGCAGGACAGGGTACCGAGCAGTACTTC.

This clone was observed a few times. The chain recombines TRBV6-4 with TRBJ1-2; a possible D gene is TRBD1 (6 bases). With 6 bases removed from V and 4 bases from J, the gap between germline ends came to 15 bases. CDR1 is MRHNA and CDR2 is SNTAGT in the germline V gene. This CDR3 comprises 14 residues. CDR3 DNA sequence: TGTGCCAGCAGCCGCTCTGGGGGCGGCTATGGCTACACCTTC. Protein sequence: CASSRSGGGYGYTF.

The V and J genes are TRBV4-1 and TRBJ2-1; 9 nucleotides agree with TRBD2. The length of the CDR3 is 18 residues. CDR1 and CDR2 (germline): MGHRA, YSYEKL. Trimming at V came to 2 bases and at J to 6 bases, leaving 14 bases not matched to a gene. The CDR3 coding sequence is TGCGCCAGCAGCCAAATCCAGGTGACTAGCGGAAGGAGCAATGAGCAGTTCTTC. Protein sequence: CASSQIQVTSGRSNEQFF.

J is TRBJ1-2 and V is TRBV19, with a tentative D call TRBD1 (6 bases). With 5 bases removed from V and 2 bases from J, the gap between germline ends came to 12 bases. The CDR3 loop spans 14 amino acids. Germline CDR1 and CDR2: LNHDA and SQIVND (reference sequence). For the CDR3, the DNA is TGTGCCAGTAGTCCCCGGACAGACAACTATGGCTACACCTTC. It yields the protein CASSPRTDNYGYTF.

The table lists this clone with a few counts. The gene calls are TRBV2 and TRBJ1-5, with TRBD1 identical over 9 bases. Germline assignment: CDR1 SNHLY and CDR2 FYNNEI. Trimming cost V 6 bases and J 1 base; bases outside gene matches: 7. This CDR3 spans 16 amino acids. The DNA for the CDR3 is TGTGCCAGCAGCATCACAGGGGGCGCGAGCAATCAGCCCCAGCATTTT. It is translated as CASSITGGASNQPQHF.

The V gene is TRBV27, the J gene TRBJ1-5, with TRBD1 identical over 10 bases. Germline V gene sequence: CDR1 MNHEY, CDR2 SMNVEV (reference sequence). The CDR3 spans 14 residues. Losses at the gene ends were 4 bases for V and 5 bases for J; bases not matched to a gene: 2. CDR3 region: CASSSDRGHQPQHF. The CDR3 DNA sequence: TGTGCCAGCAGTTCAGACAGGGGGCATCAGCCCCAGCATTTT.

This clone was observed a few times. The CDR3 sequence: CASRIAGTGELFF. CDR3 sequence (DNA): TGTGCCAGCAGGATCGCGGGGACCGGGGAGCTGTTTTTT. The chain couples TRBV6-1 to TRBJ2-2, with a tentative D call TRBD2 (6 bases). Germline CDR1 is MNHNS and CDR2 is SASEGT. The CDR3 is 13 amino acids. Deletions cut 6 bases from V and 5 bases from J, with 10 bases between.

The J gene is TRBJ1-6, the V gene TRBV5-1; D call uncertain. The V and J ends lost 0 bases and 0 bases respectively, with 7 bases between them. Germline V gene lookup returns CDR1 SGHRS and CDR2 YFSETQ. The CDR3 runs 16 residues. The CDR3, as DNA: TGCGCCAGCAGCTTGGAACAGAACTCCTATAATTCACCCCTCCACTTT. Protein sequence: CASSLEQNSYNSPLHF.

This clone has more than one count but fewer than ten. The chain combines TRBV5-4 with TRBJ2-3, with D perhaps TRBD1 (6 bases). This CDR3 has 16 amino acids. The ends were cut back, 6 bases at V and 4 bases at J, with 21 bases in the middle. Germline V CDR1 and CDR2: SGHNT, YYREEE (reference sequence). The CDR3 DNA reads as TGTGCCAGCACCGTTAGTGGGGGCCTAGGACCAGATACGCAGTATTTT. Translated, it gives CASTVSGGLGPDTQYF.

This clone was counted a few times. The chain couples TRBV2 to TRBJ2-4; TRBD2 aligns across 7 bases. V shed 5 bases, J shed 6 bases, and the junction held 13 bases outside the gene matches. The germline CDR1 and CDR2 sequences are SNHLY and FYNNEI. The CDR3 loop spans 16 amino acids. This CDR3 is CASSRRDATGGNIQYF. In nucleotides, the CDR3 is TGTGCCAGCAGTCGCCGGGACGCCACGGGGGGAAACATTCAGTACTTC. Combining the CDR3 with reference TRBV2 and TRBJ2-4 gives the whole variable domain EPEVTQTPSHQVTQMGQEVILRCVPISNHLYFYWYRQILGQKVEFLVSFYNNEISEKSEIFDDQFSVERPDGSNFTLKIRSTKLEDSAMYFCASSRRDATGGNIQYFGAGTRLSVL.

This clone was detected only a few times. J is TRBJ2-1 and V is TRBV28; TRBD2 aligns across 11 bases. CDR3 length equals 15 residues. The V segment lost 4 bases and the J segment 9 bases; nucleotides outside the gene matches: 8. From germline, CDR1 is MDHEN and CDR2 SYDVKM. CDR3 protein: CASSSPGLAVPEQFF. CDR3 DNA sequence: TGTGCCAGCAGTTCGCCGGGACTAGCGGTTCCTGAGCAGTTCTTC.

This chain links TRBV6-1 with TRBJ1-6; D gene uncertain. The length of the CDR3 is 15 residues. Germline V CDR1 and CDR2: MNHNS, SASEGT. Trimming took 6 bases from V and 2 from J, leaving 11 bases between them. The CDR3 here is CASSPAGTYNSPLHF. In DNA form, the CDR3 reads TGTGCCAGCAGCCCTGCGGGGACCTATAATTCACCCCTCCACTTT.

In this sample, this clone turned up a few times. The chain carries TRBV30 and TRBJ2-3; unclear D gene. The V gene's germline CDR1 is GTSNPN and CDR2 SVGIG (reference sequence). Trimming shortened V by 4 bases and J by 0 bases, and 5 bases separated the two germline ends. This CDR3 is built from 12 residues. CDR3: CAWTVSTDTQYF. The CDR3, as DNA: TGTGCCTGGACCGTCAGCACAGATACGCAGTATTTT.

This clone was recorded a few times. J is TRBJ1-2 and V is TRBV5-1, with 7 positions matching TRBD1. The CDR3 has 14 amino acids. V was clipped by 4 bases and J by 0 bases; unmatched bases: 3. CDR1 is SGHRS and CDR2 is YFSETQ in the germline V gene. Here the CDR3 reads CASSPGQTNYGYTF. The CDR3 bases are TGCGCCAGCAGCCCGGGACAGACTAACTATGGCTACACCTTC.